This T cell receptor beta chain was sequenced during a study of vaccination effects on CD4 cells after COVID-19. Study summary: The cohort was immunized with two doses of either the BNT162b2 or mRNA-1273 vaccine.

Before sequencing took place, the ViraFEST assay used viral peptide pools to expand antigen-specific CD4+ T cells. Culturing for about ten days preceded CD4+ T cell isolation. People in the vaccine group had not been infected with SARS-CoV-2 before, and their nucleocapsid antibodies were negative. Cultures of around 2.2 million PBMC per well contained 10 IU/ml IL-2 plus 10 ug/ml peptides. Days 3 and 7 saw half the medium replaced with IL-2 medium. Sequenced by immunoSEQ multiplex PCR; TCRdb stores in-frame clones only, minus some. The table records about 41,000 clones, 77% of them present only once. Note on this clone: Antigen specificity is unknown.

The sequences come from CD4+ T cells from PBMCs cultured with HCoV-NL63 spike peptides, collected before COVID-19 vaccination. This receptor was obtained from a human donor who received a COVID-19 vaccine.

CDR3 sequence (DNA): TGTGCCAGCAGTGACCGGGGGGACACTGAAGCTTTCTTT. Amino acid sequence: CASSDRGDTEAFF. V gene TRBV6-4 combines with J gene TRBJ1-1; a weak D match, TRBD1 (5 bases). CDR3 size: 13 residues. CDR1 and CDR2 from the germline V gene are MRHNA and SNTAGT. Between the trimmed V and J ends, which lost 2 bases and 3 bases, there was a span of 7 bases.